One and the same sample provided the 4 T cell receptor beta chains below, sequenced in a study of blood T cell repertoires in COVID-19. Sequencing used immunoSEQ multiplex PCR; TCRdb keeps in-frame clones, though not all of them. This table holds about 150,000 clones, around 85% found once. Sequencing was performed on peripheral blood. Receptor source: a woman in her seventies with acute or convalescent COVID-19.

The V gene is TRBV12-5, the J gene TRBJ2-1; a possible D gene is TRBD2 (6 bases). CDR1 is LGHNT, CDR2 FRNRAP, per germline. CDR3 length: 16 amino acids. Trimming removed 5 bases at V and 0 bases at J, with 14 bases between. The DNA of the CDR3 is TGTGCTAGTGGTCCCCCGGGAGCCCTCTCCTACAATGAGCAGTTCTTC. Translating it yields CASGPPGALSYNEQFF.

The rearrangement links TRBV6-5 to TRBJ2-5, with 8 bases fitting TRBD2. Germline CDR1 reads MNHEY; CDR2 reads SVGAGI. V shed 6 bases and J 1 base; nucleotides not matched to a gene: 7. CDR3 length: 15 amino acids. In nucleotides, the CDR3 is TGTGCCAGCAGCCGGCAGCGGGGGCCCCAAGAGACCCAGTACTTC. As protein: CASSRQRGPQETQYF.

This sequence joins TRBV6-2 or TRBV6-3 and TRBJ2-3, with D perhaps TRBD2 (5 bases). V shed 2 bases and J shed 3 bases, with 15 bases lying between them. The CDR3 contains 16 residues. Per the germline V gene, CDR1 is MNHEY and CDR2 is SVGEGT. The CDR3 DNA reads TGTGCCAGCAGTTACCACCGCGCGGGTTGGACAGATACGCAGTATTTT. Translation gives CASSYHRAGWTDTQYF.

This clone has a handful of counts. This rearrangement joins TRBV2 to TRBJ2-2; TRBD1 might be the D (5 bases). V was cut by 8 bases and J by 5 bases, with 9 bases left in between. The CDR3 totals 12 residues. Germline CDR1 SNHLY, CDR2 FYNNEI. The CDR3 nucleotides are TGTGCCAGCCAGGGTGAAACCGGGGAGCTGTTTTTT. Translated, it gives CASQGETGELFF.